The clone carrying this T cell receptor (beta chain) was detected only a few times. Trimming took off 7 bases at V and 0 bases at J, with 16 bases between the two ends. Germline V gene sequence: CDR1 LNHDA, CDR2 SQIVND (reference sequence). This CDR3 is 16 amino acids long. This specimen comes from a study of blood T cell repertoires in COVID-19. The wider study: From the United States, Italy and Spain came samples of acute and convalescent COVID-19.

Assay used: immunoSEQ multiplex PCR; TCRdb lists only in-frame clones, some missing. Here the sample spans over 250,000 clones, 70% to 90% being singletons. What was sequenced was peripheral blood. This TCR was sampled from a woman in her seventies with acute or convalescent COVID-19. This sequence joins TRBV19 and TRBJ1-5, with D perhaps matching TRBD1 (6 bases). CDR3 region: CASNDPQGYSNQPQHF. The CDR3 coding sequence is TGTGCCAGTAATGATCCCCAGGGGTATAGCAATCAGCCCCAGCATTTT.